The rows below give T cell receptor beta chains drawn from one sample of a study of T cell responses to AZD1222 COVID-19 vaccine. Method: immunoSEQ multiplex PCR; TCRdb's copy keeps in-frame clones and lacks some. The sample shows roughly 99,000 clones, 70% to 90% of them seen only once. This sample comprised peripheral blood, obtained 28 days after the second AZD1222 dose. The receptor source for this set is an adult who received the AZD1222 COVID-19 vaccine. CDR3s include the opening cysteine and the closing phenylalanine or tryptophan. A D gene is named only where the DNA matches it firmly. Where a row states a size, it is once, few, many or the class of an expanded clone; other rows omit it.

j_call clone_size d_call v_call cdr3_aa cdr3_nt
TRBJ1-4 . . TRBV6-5 CASTFTVRFNEKLFF TGTGCCAGCACCTTTACAGTACGGTTTAATGAAAAACTGTTTTTT
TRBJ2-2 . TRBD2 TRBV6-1 CASSELAGGVPGELFF TGTGCCAGCAGTGAATTGGCGGGGGGAGTTCCCGGGGAGCTGTTTTTT
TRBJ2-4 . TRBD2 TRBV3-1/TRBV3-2 CASSQGFAGGPDKNIQYF TGTGCCAGCAGCCAAGGGTTTGCGGGGGGGCCTGACAAAAACATTCAGTACTTC
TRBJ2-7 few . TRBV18 CASGASYEQYF TGTGCCAGCGGGGCCTCCTACGAGCAGTACTTC
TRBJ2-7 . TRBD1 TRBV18 CASSPSLDRTEQYF TGTGCCAGCTCACCCAGCTTGGACAGGACCGAGCAGTACTTC
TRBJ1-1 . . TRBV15 CATSRGVGHWNTEAFF TGTGCCACCAGCAGAGGGGTGGGGCATTGGAACACTGAAGCTTTCTTT
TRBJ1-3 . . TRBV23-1 CASSHQNRSSGNTIYF TGCGCCAGCAGTCATCAGAACCGGAGCTCTGGAAACACCATATATTTT
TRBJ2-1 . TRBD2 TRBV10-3 CAISESSGNNEQFF TGTGCCATCAGTGAGTCGAGCGGGAACAATGAGCAGTTCTTC
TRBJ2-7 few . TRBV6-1 CASSEYFRSYEQYF TGTGCCAGCAGTGAGTACTTCAGAAGCTACGAGCAGTACTTC
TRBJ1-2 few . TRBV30 CAWNPSGTGGYTF TGTGCCTGGAACCCGAGTGGAACGGGAGGCTACACCTTC
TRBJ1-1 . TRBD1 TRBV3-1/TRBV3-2 CASSNPRSGDRGRRTEAFF TGTGCCAGCAGCAATCCTAGGTCGGGAGACAGGGGGCGCCGAACTGAAGCTTTCTTT
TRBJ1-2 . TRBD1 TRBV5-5 CASSWDSGNYGYTF TGTGCCAGCAGCTGGGACAGCGGTAACTATGGCTACACCTTC
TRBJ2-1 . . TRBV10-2 CASSEQRGSYNEQFF TGCGCCAGCAGTGAACAGCGTGGCTCCTACAATGAGCAGTTCTTC
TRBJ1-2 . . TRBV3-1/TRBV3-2 CASSQGWDYTF TGTGCCAGCAGCCAAGGTTGGGACTACACCTTC
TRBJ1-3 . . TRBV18 CASSPKTGAGNTIYF TGTGCCAGCTCACCAAAGACCGGGGCGGGAAACACCATATATTTT
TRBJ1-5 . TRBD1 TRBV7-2 CASSSGTDSNQPQHF TGTGCCAGCAGCTCCGGGACAGATAGCAATCAGCCCCAGCATTTT
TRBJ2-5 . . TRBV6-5 CASSYSSGQSQETQYF TGTGCCAGCAGTTACTCGAGTGGTCAGAGCCAAGAGACCCAGTACTTC
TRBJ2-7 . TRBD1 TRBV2 CASNQTGRHEQYF TGTGCCAGCAATCAGACAGGGCGGCACGAGCAGTACTTC
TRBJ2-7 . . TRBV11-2 CASSLVGYEQYF TGTGCCAGCAGCTTAGTCGGCTACGAGCAGTACTTC
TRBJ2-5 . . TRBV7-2 CASSLGLGQETQYF TGTGCCAGCAGCTTAGGACTGGGCCAAGAGACCCAGTACTTC
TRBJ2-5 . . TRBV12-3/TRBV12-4 CASSFRLRETQYF TGTGCCAGCAGTTTTAGGCTACGGGAGACCCAGTACTTC
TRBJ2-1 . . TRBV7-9 CASSSRGGNEQFF TGTGCCAGCAGTTCTAGAGGCGGCAATGAGCAGTTCTTC
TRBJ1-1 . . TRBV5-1 CASSLAVGGSTEAFF TGCGCCAGCAGCTTGGCCGTCGGCGGGAGCACTGAAGCTTTCTTT
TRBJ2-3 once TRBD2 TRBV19 CASSIWLAGSTDTQYF TGTGCCAGTAGTATTTGGCTAGCGGGTAGCACAGATACGCAGTATTTT
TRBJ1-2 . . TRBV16 CASSQSGQGKNYGYTF TGTGCCAGCAGCCAATCGGGGCAGGGGAAGAACTATGGCTACACCTTC
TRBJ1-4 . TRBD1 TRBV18 CASSATGGNGEKLFF TGTGCCAGCTCAGCTACAGGGGGCAACGGTGAAAAACTGTTTTTT
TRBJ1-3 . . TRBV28 CASSLGTGTGNTIYF TGTGCCAGCAGTTTGGGGACGGGAACTGGAAACACCATATATTTT
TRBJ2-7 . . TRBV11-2 CASSLDRGAYEQYF TGTGCCAGCAGCTTAGATAGGGGAGCCTACGAGCAGTACTTC
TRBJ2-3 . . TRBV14 CASSQEKGRTYTQYF TGTGCCAGCAGCCAAGAAAAAGGTCGGACTTATACGCAGTATTTT
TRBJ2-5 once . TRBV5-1 CASSLGVARETQYF TGCGCCAGCAGCTTGGGTGTCGCACGAGAGACCCAGTACTTC
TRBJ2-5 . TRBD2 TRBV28 CASSSAGAKPGTQYF TGTGCCAGCAGTTCAGCGGGGGCCAAGCCTGGGACCCAGTACTTC